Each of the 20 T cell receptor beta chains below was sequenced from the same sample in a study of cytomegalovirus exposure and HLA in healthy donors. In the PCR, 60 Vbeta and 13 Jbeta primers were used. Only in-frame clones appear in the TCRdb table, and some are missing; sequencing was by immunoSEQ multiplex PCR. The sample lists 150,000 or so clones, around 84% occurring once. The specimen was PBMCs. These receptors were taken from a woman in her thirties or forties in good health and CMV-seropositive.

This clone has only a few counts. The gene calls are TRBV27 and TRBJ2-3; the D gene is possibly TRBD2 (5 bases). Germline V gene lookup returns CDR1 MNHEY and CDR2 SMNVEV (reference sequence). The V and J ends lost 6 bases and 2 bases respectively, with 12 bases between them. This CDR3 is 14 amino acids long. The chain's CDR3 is CASRVERNTDTQYF. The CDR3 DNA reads TGTGCCAGCAGGGTAGAGCGGAACACAGATACGCAGTATTTT.

The CDR3 loop is CASSWDRGAYTGELFF. CDR3 nucleotides: TGTGCCAGCAGTTGGGACAGGGGCGCTTACACCGGGGAGCTGTTTTTT. The V call is TRBV6-6, the J call TRBJ2-2; 10 nucleotides line up with TRBD1. Germline V CDR1 and CDR2: MNHNY, SVGAGI (reference sequence). Unmatched junction bases numbered 5, after V lost 4 bases and J lost 3 bases. This CDR3 spans 16 amino acids.

The CDR3 reads CASSVVGASDTEAFF. CDR3 DNA sequence: TGTGCCAGCAGCGTAGTTGGGGCCAGCGACACTGAAGCTTTCTTT. The rearrangement links TRBV9 to TRBJ1-1; tentative D call: TRBD1 (5 bases). Germline CDR1 and CDR2: SGDLS and YYNGEE. The CDR3 covers 15 residues. Trimming left V 0 bases short and J 3 bases short, with 12 bases between.

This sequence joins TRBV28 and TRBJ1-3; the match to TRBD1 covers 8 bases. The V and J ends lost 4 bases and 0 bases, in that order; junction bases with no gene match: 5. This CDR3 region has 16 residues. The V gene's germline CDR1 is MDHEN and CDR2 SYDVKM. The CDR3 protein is CASSYARGPSGNTIYF. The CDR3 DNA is TGTGCCAGCAGTTATGCCAGGGGGCCCTCTGGAAACACCATATATTTT.

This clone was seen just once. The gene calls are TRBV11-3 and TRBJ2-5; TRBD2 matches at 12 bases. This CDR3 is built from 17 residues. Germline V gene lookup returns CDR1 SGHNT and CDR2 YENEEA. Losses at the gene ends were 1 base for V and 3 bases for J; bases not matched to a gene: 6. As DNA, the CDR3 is TGTGCCAGCAGCTTAGGACTAGCGGGAGTCGGGGAAGAGACCCAGTACTTC. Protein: CASSLGLAGVGEETQYF.

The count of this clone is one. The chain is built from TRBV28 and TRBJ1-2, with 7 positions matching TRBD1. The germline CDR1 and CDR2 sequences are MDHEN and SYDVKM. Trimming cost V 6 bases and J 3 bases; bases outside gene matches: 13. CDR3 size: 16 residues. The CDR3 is CASRSPQGWKDYGYTF. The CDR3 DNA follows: TGTGCCAGCAGGAGTCCACAGGGGTGGAAAGACTATGGCTACACCTTC.

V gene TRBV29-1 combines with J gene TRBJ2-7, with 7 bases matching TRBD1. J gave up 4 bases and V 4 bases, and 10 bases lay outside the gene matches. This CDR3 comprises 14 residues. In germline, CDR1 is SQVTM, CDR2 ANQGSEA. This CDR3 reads CSVATGTPTYEQYF. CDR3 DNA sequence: TGCAGCGTTGCGACAGGGACACCGACTTACGAGCAGTACTTC.

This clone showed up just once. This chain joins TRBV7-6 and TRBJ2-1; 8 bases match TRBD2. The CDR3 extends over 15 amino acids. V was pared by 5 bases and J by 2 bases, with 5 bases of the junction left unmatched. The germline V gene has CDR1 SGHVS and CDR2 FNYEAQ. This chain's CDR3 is CASSSTSGTYNEQFF. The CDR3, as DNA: TGTGCCAGCAGCAGCACTAGCGGAACCTACAATGAGCAGTTCTTC. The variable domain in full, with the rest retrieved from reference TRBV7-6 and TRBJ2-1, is GAGVSQSPRYKVTKRGQDVALRCDPISGHVSLYWYRQALGQGPEFLTYFNYEAQQDKSGLPNDRFSAERPEGSISTLTIQRTEQRDSAMYRCASSSTSGTYNEQFFGPGTRLTVL.

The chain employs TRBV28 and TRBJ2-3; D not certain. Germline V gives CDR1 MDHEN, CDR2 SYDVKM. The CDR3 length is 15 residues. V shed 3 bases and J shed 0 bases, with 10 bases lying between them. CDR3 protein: CASSFRRLSTDTQYF. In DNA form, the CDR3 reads TGTGCCAGCAGTTTTAGGAGACTCAGCACAGATACGCAGTATTTT. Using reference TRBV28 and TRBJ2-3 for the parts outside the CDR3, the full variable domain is DVKVTQSSRYLVKRTGEKVFLECVQDMDHENMFWYRQDPGLGLRLIYFSYDVKMKEKGDIPEGYSVSREKKERFSLILESASTNQTSMYLCASSFRRLSTDTQYFGPGTRLTVL.

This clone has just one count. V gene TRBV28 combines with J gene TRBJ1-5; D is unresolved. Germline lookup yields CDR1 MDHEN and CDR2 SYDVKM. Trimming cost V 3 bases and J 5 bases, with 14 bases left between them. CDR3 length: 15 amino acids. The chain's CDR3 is CASSFRSGSDQPQHF. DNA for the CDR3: TGTGCCAGCAGTTTCCGTAGCGGCTCAGATCAGCCCCAGCATTTT.

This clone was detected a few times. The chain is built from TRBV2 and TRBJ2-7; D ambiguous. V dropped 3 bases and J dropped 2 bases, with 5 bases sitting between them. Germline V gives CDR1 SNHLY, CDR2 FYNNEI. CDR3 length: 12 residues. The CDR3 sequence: CASSDRPYEQYF. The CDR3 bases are TGTGCCAGCAGTGACAGGCCCTACGAGCAGTACTTC.

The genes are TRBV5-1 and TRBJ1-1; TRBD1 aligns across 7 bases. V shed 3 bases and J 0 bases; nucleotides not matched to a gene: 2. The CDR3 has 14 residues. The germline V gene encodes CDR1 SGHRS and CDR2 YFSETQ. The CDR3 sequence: CASSWDSMNTEAFF. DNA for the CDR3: TGCGCCAGCAGCTGGGACAGTATGAACACTGAAGCTTTCTTT.

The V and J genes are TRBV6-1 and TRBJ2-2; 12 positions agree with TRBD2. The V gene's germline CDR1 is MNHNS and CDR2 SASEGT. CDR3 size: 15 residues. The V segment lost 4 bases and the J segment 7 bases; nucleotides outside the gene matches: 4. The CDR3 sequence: CASSASGRAGGELFF. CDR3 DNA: TGTGCCAGCAGTGCTAGCGGGAGGGCCGGCGGGGAGCTGTTTTTT.

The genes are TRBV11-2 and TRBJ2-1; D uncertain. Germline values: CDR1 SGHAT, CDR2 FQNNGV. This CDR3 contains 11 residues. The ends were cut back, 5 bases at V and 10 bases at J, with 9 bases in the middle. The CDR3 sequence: CASSPLREQFF. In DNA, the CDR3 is TGTGCCAGCAGCCCCCTACGAGAGCAGTTCTTC.

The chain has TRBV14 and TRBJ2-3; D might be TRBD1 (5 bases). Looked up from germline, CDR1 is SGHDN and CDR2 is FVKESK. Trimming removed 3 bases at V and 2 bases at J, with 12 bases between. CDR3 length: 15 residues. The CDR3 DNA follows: TGTGCCAGCAGCCAGGATAGGACAATCACAGATACGCAGTATTTT. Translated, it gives CASSQDRTITDTQYF.

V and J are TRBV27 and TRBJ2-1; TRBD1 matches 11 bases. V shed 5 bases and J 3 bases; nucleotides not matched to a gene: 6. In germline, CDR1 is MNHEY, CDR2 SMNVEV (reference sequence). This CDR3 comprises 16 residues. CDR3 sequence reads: CASSTTGTGGYNEQFF. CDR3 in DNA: TGTGCCAGCAGTACGACCGGGACAGGGGGCTACAATGAGCAGTTCTTC.

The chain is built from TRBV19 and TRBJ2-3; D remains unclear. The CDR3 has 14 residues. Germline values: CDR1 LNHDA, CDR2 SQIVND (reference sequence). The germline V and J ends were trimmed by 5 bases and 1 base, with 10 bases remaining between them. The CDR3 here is CASSSRSGTDTQYF. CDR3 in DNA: TGTGCCAGTAGTTCCAGAAGCGGCACAGATACGCAGTATTTT.

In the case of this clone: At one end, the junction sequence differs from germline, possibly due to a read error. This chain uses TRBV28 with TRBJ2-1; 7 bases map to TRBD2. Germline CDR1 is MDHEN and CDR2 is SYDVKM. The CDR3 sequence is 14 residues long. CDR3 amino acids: CASSFAPPGEGGIF. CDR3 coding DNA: TGTGCCAGCAGTTTCGCCCCCCCGGGGGAGGGAGGTATCTTC.

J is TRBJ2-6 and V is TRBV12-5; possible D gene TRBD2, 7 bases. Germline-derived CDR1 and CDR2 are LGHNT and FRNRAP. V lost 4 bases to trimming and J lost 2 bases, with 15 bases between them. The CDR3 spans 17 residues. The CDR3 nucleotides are TGTGCTAGTGGTTCAACAGGGACTAAGGCTGGGGCCAACGTCCTGACTTTC. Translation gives CASGSTGTKAGANVLTF.

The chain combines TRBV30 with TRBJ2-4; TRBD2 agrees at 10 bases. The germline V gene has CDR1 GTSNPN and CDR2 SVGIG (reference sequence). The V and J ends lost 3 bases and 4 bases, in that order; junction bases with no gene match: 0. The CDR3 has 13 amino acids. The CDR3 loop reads CAWRLAGKNIQYF. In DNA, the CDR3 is TGTGCCTGGAGACTAGCGGGAAAAAACATTCAGTACTTC.